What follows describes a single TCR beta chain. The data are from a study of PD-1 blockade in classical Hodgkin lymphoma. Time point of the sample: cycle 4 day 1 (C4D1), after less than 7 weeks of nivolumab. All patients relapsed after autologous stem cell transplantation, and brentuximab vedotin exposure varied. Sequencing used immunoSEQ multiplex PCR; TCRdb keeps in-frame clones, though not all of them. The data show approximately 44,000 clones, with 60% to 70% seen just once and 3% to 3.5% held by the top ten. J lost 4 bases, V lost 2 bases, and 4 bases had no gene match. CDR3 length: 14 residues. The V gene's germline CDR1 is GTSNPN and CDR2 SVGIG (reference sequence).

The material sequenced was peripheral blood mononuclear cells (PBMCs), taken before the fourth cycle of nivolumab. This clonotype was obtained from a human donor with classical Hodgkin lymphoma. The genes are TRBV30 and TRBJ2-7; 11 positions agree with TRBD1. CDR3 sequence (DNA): TGTGCCTGGAGTACCGGGACAGGGGGTTACGAGCAGTACTTC. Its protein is CAWSTGTGGYEQYF. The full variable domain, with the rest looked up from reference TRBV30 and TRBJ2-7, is SQTIHQWPATLVQPVGSPLSLECTVEGTSNPNLYWYRQAAGRGLQLLFYSVGIGQISSEVPQNLSASRPQDRQFILSSKKLLLSDSGFYLCAWSTGTGGYEQYFGPGTRLTVT.